This T cell receptor (beta chain) was sequenced for a study of OX40 agonist ivuxolimab in advanced cancers. The wider study: Every 2 weeks, patients received ivuxolimab intravenously, dosed at 0.01 to 10 mg/kg. Study conclusions and caveats: Expanded clones were, on average, more numerous among CD8+ T cells than CD4+. Within 6 weeks, CD4+ and CD8+ blood T cells expanded clonally at 0.1 to 3.0 mg/kg.

Assay: immunoSEQ multiplex PCR; the TCRdb copy retains only in-frame clones and omits some. Of 9,500 to 15,000 clones listed, about 81% are singletons. As for this clone: Its antigen remains unknown.

Cycle 7 day 1, cycle 4 day 1, and baseline were the timepoints at which blood was sampled. CDR3 length: 13 residues. V lost 1 base and J 1 base, leaving 4 bases between the germline ends. Germline CDR1 MDHEN, CDR2 SYDVKM. The source is an adult with an advanced solid tumor such as melanoma, head and neck, liver or kidney cancer. The genes are TRBV28 and TRBJ1-1; D gene ambiguous. Material: CD4+ or CD8+ T cells sorted from blood, obtained in a trial of the OX40 agonist ivuxolimab. The CDR3 region is CASSLSRNTEAFF. The CDR3 DNA sequence: TGTGCCAGCAGTTTATCTCGGAACACTGAAGCTTTCTTT.